A single sample is the source of the 29 T cell receptor beta chains below, sequenced in a study of blood T cell repertoires in COVID-19. Clones were read by immunoSEQ multiplex PCR, and TCRdb kept only the in-frame ones, dropping some. Here the sample spans 350,000 to 450,000 clones, about nine tenths being singletons. Sequenced: PBMCs or T cells enriched from blood (not recorded which). Every receptor here comes from a woman aged 40 to 50 who had been exposed to COVID-19.

This clone appeared a single time. This rearrangement joins TRBV30 to TRBJ1-1, with 8 bases matching TRBD1. Germline trimming cut 2 bases from V and 5 bases from J; bases unmatched to any gene: 10. Germline V CDR1 and CDR2: GTSNPN, SVGIG (reference sequence). The CDR3 covers 15 residues. The CDR3 coding sequence is TGTGCCTGGAGTCCTTTCACAGGGGGGAGGACTGAAGCTTTCTTT. Translation gives CAWSPFTGGRTEAFF.

The chain links TRBV9 to TRBJ2-2, with 7 positions matching TRBD1. This CDR3 comprises 17 residues. Germline CDR1 SGDLS, CDR2 YYNGEE. Trimming removed 4 bases from V and 2 bases from J; junction bases left unmatched: 11. CDR3 amino acids: CASSPYSGTANTGELFF. CDR3 coding DNA: TGTGCCAGCAGCCCCTACTCCGGGACAGCTAACACCGGGGAGCTGTTTTTT. The whole variable domain, remainder taken from reference TRBV9 and TRBJ2-2, is DSGVTQTPKHLITATGQRVTLRCSPRSGDLSVYWYQQSLDQGLQFLIQYYNGEERAKGNILERFSAQQFPDLHSELNLSSLELGDSALYFCASSPYSGTANTGELFFGEGSRLTVL.

This sequence joins TRBV5-1 and TRBJ2-1, with 8 bases identical to TRBD2. CDR1 SGHRS and CDR2 YFSETQ come from the germline V gene. CDR3 length equals 15 residues. V lost 1 base and J lost 5; bases outside the gene matches: 5. In DNA form, the CDR3 reads TGCGCCAGCAGCTTGAGGGCGGGGGGTCACAATGAGCAGTTCTTC. It translates to CASSLRAGGHNEQFF.

The chain carries TRBV9 and TRBJ2-1; 16 bases map to TRBD2. Trimming removed 4 bases from V and 10 bases from J; junction bases left unmatched: 11. The CDR3 is 17 amino acids. The germline CDR1 and CDR2 sequences are SGDLS and YYNGEE. The CDR3 nucleotides are TGTGCCAGCAGCCCCCCGGGACTAGCGGGAGGGCCGAGAGAGCAGTTCTTC. Translating it yields CASSPPGLAGGPREQFF.

The V gene is TRBV12-3 or TRBV12-4, the J gene TRBJ1-2; 7 bases agree with TRBD1. The CDR3 runs to 13 residues. The ends lost 7 bases at V and 5 bases at J; junction bases unmatched: 7. The CDR3 reads CASTRTGRYGYTF. CDR3 coding DNA: TGTGCCAGCACCCGGACAGGTAGATATGGCTACACCTTC.

V is TRBV7-9 and J is TRBJ2-2, with D hard to call. The germline V and J ends were trimmed by 1 base and 3 bases, with 6 bases remaining between them. Germline CDR1 and CDR2: SEHNR and FQNEAQ (reference sequence). There are 14 residues in the CDR3. The CDR3 DNA sequence: TGTGCCAGCAGCTTAGGCGGTTACACCGGGGAGCTGTTTTTT. Residues: CASSLGGYTGELFF.

The V call is TRBV11-3, the J call TRBJ2-7, with 10 bases aligning to TRBD1. Unmatched junction bases numbered 6, after V lost 4 bases and J lost 3 bases. The CDR3 contains 15 residues. Germline V gives CDR1 SGHNT, CDR2 YENEEA. The CDR3 is CASSSPGQGNYEQYF. CDR3 nucleotides: TGTGCCAGCAGCTCCCCGGGACAGGGGAACTACGAGCAGTACTTC.

This clone was observed once. The rearrangement uses TRBV18 and TRBJ1-4; a weak D match, TRBD1 (6 bases). Looked up from germline, CDR1 is KGHSH and CDR2 is LQKENI. Trimming took off 2 bases at V and 6 bases at J, with 10 bases between the two ends. This CDR3 is 14 amino acids long. CDR3 region: CASSPAGGDEKLFF. The DNA for the CDR3 is TGTGCCAGCTCACCAGCGGGGGGCGATGAAAAACTGTTTTTT. Full variable domain (missing parts from reference TRBV18 and TRBJ1-4): NAGVMQNPRHLVRRRGQEARLRCSPMKGHSHVYWYRQLPEEGLKFMVYLQKENIIDESGMPKERFSAEFPKEGPSILRIQQVVRGDSAAYFCASSPAGGDEKLFFGSGTQLSVL.

This clone was picked up one time. The V gene is TRBV2, the J gene TRBJ1-1; 7 bases align to TRBD1. Losses at the gene ends were 4 bases for V and 0 bases for J; bases not matched to a gene: 2. Germline CDR1 is SNHLY and CDR2 is FYNNEI. This CDR3 region has 14 residues. CDR3 in DNA: TGTGCCAGCAGTGTGGGACAGTTGAACACTGAAGCTTTCTTT. Translation: CASSVGQLNTEAFF.

The V gene is TRBV6-2 or TRBV6-3, the J gene TRBJ2-7, with D possibly matching TRBD1 (6 bases). CDR1 MNHEY and CDR2 SVGEGT come from the germline V gene. The CDR3 is made up of 16 amino acids. V was shortened by 2 bases and J by 2 bases, with 16 bases between the two germline ends. The CDR3 coding sequence is TGTGCCAGCAGTTACACCCTATTCGGACAGCCCTACGAGCAGTACTTC. This gives the protein CASSYTLFGQPYEQYF.

The genes are TRBV18 and TRBJ1-1; TRBD1 aligns across 7 bases. The junction had 6 bases not matched to a gene; V was cut back by 1 base and J by 1 base. The CDR3 totals 16 residues. Per germline, CDR1 KGHSH and CDR2 LQKENI. CDR3 nucleotides: TGTGCCAGCTCACCACTTCCCCGGACAGGGAACACTGAAGCTTTCTTT. This sequence encodes CASSPLPRTGNTEAFF.

The chain combines TRBV2 with TRBJ1-2, with D tentatively TRBD1 (5 bases). The ends were cut back, 7 bases at V and 8 bases at J, with 20 bases in the middle. The CDR3 has 14 residues. In germline, CDR1 is SNHLY, CDR2 FYNNEI. CDR3 protein: CASILNLQGGGYTF. The CDR3 DNA reads TGTGCCAGCATTCTTAATTTGCAGGGTGGGGGCTACACCTTC.

The V call is TRBV7-2, the J call TRBJ2-7, with 7 bases aligning to TRBD1. Germline CDR1 reads SGHTA; CDR2 reads FQGNSA. CDR3 length: 16 amino acids. Germline trimming cut 1 base from V and 0 bases from J; bases unmatched to any gene: 6. The CDR3 spells CASSLVGQVPSYEQYF. The CDR3 coding sequence is TGTGCCAGCAGCTTAGTCGGACAGGTGCCCTCCTACGAGCAGTACTTC.

The gene calls are TRBV5-6 and TRBJ2-3, with a tentative D call TRBD1 (6 bases). V was shortened by 4 bases and J by 0 bases, with 15 bases between the two germline ends. The CDR3 covers 16 residues. The germline gives CDR1 SGHDT, CDR2 YYEEEE. The CDR3 nucleotides read TGTGCCAGCAGCGGGGGCCGGAGAAATAGCACAGATACGCAGTATTTT. Its protein is CASSGGRRNSTDTQYF.

The chain recombines TRBV4-3 with TRBJ1-2; D ambiguous. The CDR3 is 13 amino acids. Trimming shortened V by 0 bases and J by 6 bases, and 8 bases separated the two germline ends. The V gene's germline CDR1 is LGHNA and CDR2 YSLEER. The CDR3 coding sequence is TGCGCCAGCAGCCAAGAGGCCGCAGATGGCTACACCTTC. Protein sequence: CASSQEAADGYTF.

This clone was counted only a few times. Compared with germline, one end of the junction differs, possibly owing to a read error. The rearrangement joins TRBV2 to TRBJ2-2; TRBD2 agrees at 9 bases. This CDR3 spans 15 amino acids. CDR1 and CDR2 (germline): SNHLY, FYNNEI. The CDR3 protein is CASRPRGGSTGELFF. In nucleotides, the CDR3 is TGTGCAAGCAGGCCGCGGGGGGGGTCCACCGGGGAGCTGTTTTTT.

The chain combines TRBV6-2 or TRBV6-3 with TRBJ2-1; 11 nucleotides line up with TRBD2. V was clipped by 5 bases and J by 6 bases; unmatched bases: 18. This CDR3 contains 19 residues. Germline CDR1 reads MNHEY; CDR2 reads SVGEGT. This CDR3 is CASSRSGGEQLYKVNEQFF. CDR3 nucleotides: TGTGCCAGCAGTCGTAGCGGGGGGGAGCAGCTCTATAAAGTCAATGAGCAGTTCTTC.

The chain recombines TRBV7-2 with TRBJ2-2; TRBD1 is a possible D gene (5 bases). CDR1 and CDR2 from the germline V gene are SGHTA and FQGNSA. V lost 2 bases and J lost 5, with 9 bases in between. This CDR3 has 14 amino acids. Here the CDR3 reads CASSLRGSTGELFF. CDR3 coding DNA: TGTGCCAGCAGCTTAAGGGGTTCGACCGGGGAGCTGTTTTTT.

The genes are TRBV6-1 and TRBJ2-1, with D tentatively TRBD2 (5 bases). Germline-derived CDR1 and CDR2 are MNHNS and SASEGT. The CDR3 sequence is 17 residues long. Trimming cost V 3 bases and J 7 bases, with 22 bases left between them. DNA of the CDR3: TGTGCCAGCAGTGAGAACCTCCGGGGAAGCTTGGGGAATGAGCAGTTCTTC. As protein: CASSENLRGSLGNEQFF.

The chain combines TRBV5-6 with TRBJ1-2; 7 bases match TRBD1. Germline values: CDR1 SGHDT, CDR2 YYEEEE. V dropped 0 bases and J dropped 6; count of bases not matched to a gene: 14. This CDR3 contains 17 residues. CDR3 in amino acids: CASSLASYRGSLDGYTF. CDR3 in DNA: TGTGCCAGCAGCTTGGCCTCGTACAGGGGCTCCTTAGATGGCTACACCTTC.

This chain uses TRBV10-1 with TRBJ1-6; the D is unclear. The V and J ends lost 0 bases and 12 bases respectively, with 6 bases between them. CDR1 and CDR2 from the germline V gene are WNHNN and SYGVQD (reference sequence). This CDR3 comprises 12 residues. CDR3 nucleotide sequence: TGCGCCAGCAGTGAGTCGGCAGGACCCCTCCACTTT. Translating gives CASSESAGPLHF.

The genes are TRBV9 and TRBJ1-4, with 8 bases that match TRBD1. V lost 4 bases, J lost 7 bases, and 9 bases stayed unmatched. This CDR3 comprises 15 residues. CDR1 is SGDLS, CDR2 YYNGEE, per germline. CDR3 bases: TGTGCCAGCAGCCCCCGGACAGGGTGGGGTGAAAAACTGTTTTTT. It yields the protein CASSPRTGWGEKLFF.

J is TRBJ1-2 and V is TRBV12-2; the DNA was not compared with TRBD1, the D call given in the table. TRBV12-2 is noted as a pseudogene. This CDR3 spans 18 amino acids. The CDR3 bases are TGTGCAAGTCGCTTAAGGCCGCGTAGGGGACAGGACTTGTGTGGCTACACCTTC. Translated: CASRLRPRRGQDLCGYTF.

This clone has a handful of counts. The CDR3 sequence: CASSSASGGLPSYEQYF. Written as DNA, the CDR3 is TGTGCCAGCAGCTCTGCAAGCGGGGGGCTTCCCTCCTACGAGCAGTACTTC. The genes are TRBV13 and TRBJ2-7; 9 positions match TRBD2. The CDR3 length is 17 residues. Germline assignment: CDR1 PRHDT and CDR2 FYEKMQ (reference sequence). The ends lost 4 bases at V and 0 bases at J; junction bases unmatched: 10.

V and J are TRBV4-2 and TRBJ1-2, with D possibly being TRBD1 (6 bases). The CDR3 length is 15 residues. Looked up from germline, CDR1 is LGHNA and CDR2 is YNFKEQ. V was clipped by 3 bases and J by 2 bases, with 13 bases between them. The CDR3 loop reads CASSQERTANYGYTF. The CDR3 DNA is TGTGCCAGCAGCCAGGAGCGGACAGCGAACTATGGCTACACCTTC.

The V and J genes are TRBV6-5 and TRBJ2-7; TRBD2 agrees at 9 bases. V was clipped by 7 bases and J by 7 bases; unmatched bases: 11. The CDR3 is made up of 14 amino acids. The V gene's germline CDR1 is MNHEY and CDR2 SVGAGI. CDR3 bases: TGTGCCAGCATCATGAGCGGGGGGACGGGGGAGCAGTACTTC. This translates into CASIMSGGTGEQYF.

J is TRBJ2-7 and V is TRBV5-6; TRBD2 agrees at 10 bases. The CDR3 is 13 amino acids. Looked up from germline, CDR1 is SGHDT and CDR2 is YYEEEE. Unmatched junction bases numbered 5, after V lost 8 bases and J lost 3 bases. CDR3 bases: TGTGCCAGTTGGACTAGCGGTTACTACGAGCAGTACTTC. Amino acids: CASWTSGYYEQYF.

The chain couples TRBV2 to TRBJ1-6, with unresolved D. This CDR3 comprises 15 residues. The germline V gene encodes CDR1 SNHLY and CDR2 FYNNEI. V lost 2 bases and J lost 0, with 5 bases in between. CDR3 sequence: CASSELSSYNSPLHF. DNA of the CDR3: TGTGCCAGCAGTGAACTTAGCTCCTATAATTCACCCCTCCACTTT.

The chain recombines TRBV5-6 with TRBJ1-1, with a weak D call TRBD1 (6 bases). Trimming shortened V by 4 bases and J by 1 base, and 14 bases separated the two germline ends. Germline CDR1 is SGHDT and CDR2 is YYEEEE. This CDR3 contains 15 residues. CDR3 in DNA: TGTGCCAGCAGCCTAAATGGGGGCCGGAACACTGAAGCTTTCTTT. This sequence encodes CASSLNGGRNTEAFF. Variable domain in full (rest from reference TRBV5-6 and TRBJ1-1): DAGVTQSPTHLIKTRGQQVTLRCSPKSGHDTVSWYQQALGQGPQFIFQYYEEEERQRGNFPDRFSGHQFPNYSSELNVNALLLGDSALYLCASSLNGGRNTEAFFGQGTRLTVV.